One sample yielded the 32 T cell receptor beta chains listed below, sequenced in a study of identical twins. TCRdb re-called the 5' RACE reads through MiXCR, storing one row per CDR3 protein. The sample shows fewer than 250,000 distinct CDR3 sequences, 7% to 8.5% of them seen only once. These same records also appear under a second study, on yellow fever vaccine responses in identical twins.

Sequencing input: CD8+ T cells sorted from blood. These receptors were obtained from a woman younger than 35 in good health.

The V and J genes are TRBV27 and TRBJ2-6; 8 nucleotides align to TRBD1. Germline V gives CDR1 MNHEY, CDR2 SMNVEV (reference sequence). Losses at the gene ends were 5 bases for V and 1 base for J; bases not matched to a gene: 7. CDR3 length: 17 residues. Here the CDR3 DNA reads TGTGCCAGCAGTACCGCAGGGGGCCGGTCTGGGGCCAACGTCCTGACTTTC. Translating gives CASSTAGGRSGANVLTF.

The count of this clonotype is one. This chain links TRBV7-6 with TRBJ2-7; D possibly corresponds to TRBD2 (7 bases). CDR1 SGHVS and CDR2 FNYEAQ come from the germline V gene. V lost 4 bases to trimming and J lost 3 bases, with 10 bases between them. The CDR3 totals 13 residues. The CDR3 region is CASSSGEGYEQYF. In DNA form, the CDR3 reads TGTGCCAGCAGCTCAGGGGAGGGCTACGAGCAGTACTTC.

The rearrangement uses TRBV6-2 or TRBV6-3 and TRBJ2-7; 7 bases are shared with TRBD1. This CDR3 is built from 14 residues. In germline, CDR1 is MNHEY, CDR2 SVGEGT. Losses at the gene ends were 6 bases for V and 3 bases for J; bases not matched to a gene: 8. The DNA of the CDR3 is TGTGCCAGCAGACCCGGGACAGCGCACTACGAGCAGTACGTC. It encodes CASRPGTAHYEQYV.

This clonotype showed up many times. This sequence joins TRBV12-3 or TRBV12-4 and TRBJ2-2; TRBD1 aligns across 9 bases. This CDR3 has 16 amino acids. Trimming cost V 4 bases and J 7 bases; bases outside gene matches: 10. CDR3 residues: CASSSLRTGAGGELFF. For the CDR3, the DNA is TGTGCCAGCAGTTCCCTACGGACAGGGGCAGGCGGGGAGCTGTTTTTT.

The CDR3 DNA reads TGTGCCAGCAGCAATGGGCGGGGGCACGGCACAGATACGCAGTATTTT. Translation: CASSNGRGHGTDTQYF. The chain links TRBV11-2 to TRBJ2-3; the D gene is possibly TRBD2 (7 bases). V gave up 5 bases and J gave up 1 base, with 16 bases separating them. Germline V gene data show CDR1 as SGHAT and CDR2 as FQNNGV. CDR3 length: 16 residues.

The V gene is TRBV12-3 or TRBV12-4, the J gene TRBJ1-1; 9 bases match TRBD1. J was trimmed by 3 bases and V by 1 base; bases with no gene match: 0. This CDR3 has 14 residues. The CDR3 region is CASSLGDRDTEAFF. The CDR3 DNA reads as TGTGCCAGCAGTTTAGGGGACAGGGACACTGAAGCTTTCTTT.

The chain carries TRBV12-1 and TRBJ2-7; the table's D call TRBD2 went unverified against the DNA. TRBV12-1 is an annotated pseudogene. The CDR3 runs 15 residues. This CDR3 is CASSSGLAGPYEQYV. The CDR3 DNA reads TGTGCCAGCAGCTCCGGACTAGCGGGACCCTACGAGCAGTACGTC.

This clonotype was picked up many times. This chain uses TRBV3-1 with TRBJ2-1; D is unresolved. The ends were cut back, 1 base at V and 0 bases at J, with 7 bases in the middle. The CDR3 is made up of 15 amino acids. CDR1 and CDR2 (germline): LGHDT, YNNKEL (reference sequence). CDR3 DNA sequence: TGTGCCAGCAGCCAAGGGGTCTTCTCCTACAATGAGCAGTTCTTC. Protein product: CASSQGVFSYNEQFF.

The CDR3 sequence: CASSPGTITETQYF. The CDR3 nucleotides read TGTGCCAGCAGCCCAGGGACGATAACGGAGACCCAGTACTTC. The V and J genes are TRBV7-9 and TRBJ2-5, with D perhaps given as TRBD1 or TRBD2 (5 bases each). This CDR3 region has 14 residues. The germline V gene has CDR1 SEHNR and CDR2 FQNEAQ (reference sequence). Between the trimmed V and J ends, which lost 5 bases and 5 bases, there was a span of 15 bases.

This clonotype has ten or more counts. This chain uses TRBV29-1 with TRBJ2-3; TRBD2 agrees at 12 bases. Germline CDR1 reads SQVTM; CDR2 reads ANQGSEA. With 3 bases clipped from V and 4 bases from J, the junction kept 14 bases outside the gene matches. There are 18 residues in the CDR3. CDR3 DNA sequence: TGCAGCGTTGACGGTTTCACTGCCGGGACTAGCGGGTCAGATACGCAGTATTTT. Translated: CSVDGFTAGTSGSDTQYF.

This chain connects TRBV28 to TRBJ2-1; 12 positions match TRBD2. Germline CDR1 and CDR2: MDHEN and SYDVKM. The CDR3 is 15 residues long. J gave up 9 bases and V 7 bases, and 10 bases lay outside the gene matches. CDR3 nucleotides: TGTGCCAGCAAACCGGGACTAGCGGGCATCGGTGAGCAGTTCTTC. This gives the protein CASKPGLAGIGEQFF.

Many counts were recorded for this clonotype. The rearrangement joins TRBV27 to TRBJ1-1; D uncertain. Germline lookup yields CDR1 MNHEY and CDR2 SMNVEV (reference sequence). CDR3 size: 19 residues. Trimming stripped 2 bases from V and 3 bases from J, with 25 bases between. The CDR3 region is CASSLNFRATKYIYTEAFF. The CDR3 nucleotides are TGTGCCAGCAGTTTAAACTTCCGGGCCACAAAATATATTTACACTGAAGCTTTCTTT.

The chain joins TRBV9 to TRBJ2-3; 9 nucleotides align to TRBD2. CDR1 is SGDLS, CDR2 YYNGEE, per germline. The CDR3 is 16 residues long. The trim removed 2 bases at V and 1 base at J, leaving 5 bases unmatched. CDR3 nucleotides: TGTGCCAGCAGCGTCGGAGCGGGGGGTGGCACAGATACGCAGTATTTT. Its translation is CASSVGAGGGTDTQYF.

The chain employs TRBV11-1 and TRBJ2-1, with TRBD2 matching over 9 bases. The germline gives CDR1 SGHAT, CDR2 FQDESV (reference sequence). V lost 5 bases and J lost 4; bases outside the gene matches: 18. The CDR3 spans 19 residues. The CDR3, as DNA: TGTGCCAGCAGCCCAAAGCTAACCGGGACTAGCTGGCGGTACAATGAGCAGTTCTTC. Its protein is CASSPKLTGTSWRYNEQFF.

The rearrangement links TRBV3-1 to TRBJ2-1, with D unclear. The length of the CDR3 is 14 residues. Germline-derived CDR1 and CDR2 are LGHDT and YNNKEL (reference sequence). Trimming cost V 0 bases and J 2 bases, with 5 bases left between them. The CDR3 nucleotides read TGTGCCAGCAGCCAAGAGCCGGCCTACAATGAGCAGTTCTTC. Encoded protein: CASSQEPAYNEQFF.

This clonotype was picked up a small number of times. One end of the junction fails to match germline, which may point to a read error. The chain is built from TRBV5-1 and TRBJ2-7; a weak D match, TRBD2 (7 bases). The CDR3 runs 15 residues. In germline, CDR1 is SGHRS, CDR2 YFSETQ. CDR3 sequence (DNA): TGCGCCAACAGCTTGGAGGCGGGGGCTGTGCGCGAGCAGTACTTC. Amino acids: CANSLEAGAVREQYF. Full variable domain (remainder filled in from reference TRBV5-1 and TRBJ2-7): KAGVTQTPRYLIKTRGQQVTLSCSPISGHRSVSWYQQTPGQGLQFLFEYFSETQRNKGNFPGRFSGRQFSNSRSEMNVSTLELGDSALYLCANSLEAGAVREQYFGPGTRLTVT.

This clonotype was recorded a few times. This rearrangement joins TRBV5-4 to TRBJ2-5, with D tentatively TRBD1 (5 bases). Per germline, CDR1 SGHNT and CDR2 YYREEE (reference sequence). Trimming stripped 4 bases from V and 4 bases from J, with 14 bases between. The CDR3 spans 14 residues. The CDR3 DNA sequence: TGTGCCAGCAGCCCTGGGCCAGGGTCAGAGACCCAGTACTTC. It encodes CASSPGPGSETQYF.

J is TRBJ2-2 and V is TRBV18, with a tentative D call TRBD1 (5 bases). CDR1 is KGHSH, CDR2 LQKENI, per germline. This CDR3 has 15 amino acids. V was pared by 3 bases and J by 2 bases, with 10 bases between. CDR3 sequence reads: CASSPATVNTGELFF. DNA for the CDR3: TGTGCCAGCTCACCTGCGACAGTTAACACCGGGGAGCTGTTTTTT.

At least ten counts were recorded for this clonotype. This sequence joins TRBV27 and TRBJ1-5, with D possibly being TRBD1 (6 bases). Trimming pared 3 bases from V and 5 bases from J, leaving 11 bases between. Germline loops: CDR1 MNHEY, CDR2 SMNVEV (reference sequence). The CDR3 length is 14 residues. CDR3 sequence (DNA): TGTGCCAGCAGTTTTGGGGGGCCGCATCAGCCCCAGCATTTT. Protein: CASSFGGPHQPQHF.

This clonotype was recorded many times. J is TRBJ2-7 and V is TRBV29-1, with 9 bases identical to TRBD2. Trimming cost V 6 bases and J 4 bases; bases outside gene matches: 7. CDR3 length: 13 amino acids. From germline, CDR1 is SQVTM and CDR2 ANQGSEA. Written as DNA, the CDR3 is TGCAGCGTCGAGCGGGAGGACCCTTACGAGCAGTACTTC. It codes for CSVEREDPYEQYF.

This clonotype has at least ten counts. This chain uses TRBV12-3 or TRBV12-4 with TRBJ1-5; 7 bases are a match to TRBD1. The CDR3 has 13 amino acids. V dropped 6 bases and J dropped 5; count of bases not matched to a gene: 4. DNA for the CDR3: TGTGCCAGCAGCGGAGGGGGCCATCAGCCCCAGCATTTT. Residues: CASSGGGHQPQHF.

This clonotype was seen many times. This chain connects TRBV15 to TRBJ1-6; TRBD1 agrees at 7 bases. After removal of 5 bases from V and 14 bases from J, the junction contained 15 bases not matched to a gene. CDR1 and CDR2 (germline): LNHNV, YYDKDF (reference sequence). CDR3 size: 15 residues. CDR3 region: CATSEGGTASFTLHF. The CDR3, as DNA: TGTGCCACCAGCGAAGGGGGGACAGCAAGTTTCACCCTCCACTTT. Full variable domain (remainder filled in from reference TRBV15 and TRBJ1-6): DAMVIQNPRYQVTQFGKPVTLSCSQTLNHNVMYWYQQKSSQAPKLLFHYYDKDFNNEADTPDNFQSRRPNTSFCFLDIRSPGLGDTAMYLCATSEGGTASFTLHFGNGTRLTVT.

The sample holds many counts of this clonotype. The V call is TRBV4-1, the J call TRBJ2-2, with TRBD2 matching over 9 bases. This CDR3 is 18 amino acids long. Germline CDR1 reads MGHRA; CDR2 reads YSYEKL. The V gene end was trimmed by 3 bases and the J gene end by 4 bases; junction bases not matched to a gene: 12. In DNA form, the CDR3 reads TGCGCCAGCAGCCACCCCGGGCTAGCGGGGAGTATCACCGGGGAGCTGTTTTTT. This gives the protein CASSHPGLAGSITGELFF.

This clonotype came up many times. The CDR3, as DNA: TGCGCCAGCAGCTTGGGCCCCAACTACGAGCAGTACTTC. Protein sequence: CASSLGPNYEQYF. The V call is TRBV5-1, the J call TRBJ2-7; no reliable D call. The CDR3 spans 13 residues. Per the germline V gene, CDR1 is SGHRS and CDR2 is YFSETQ. Trimming stripped 0 bases from V and 3 bases from J, with 7 bases between.

This sequence joins TRBV15 and TRBJ2-7; tentative D call: TRBD2 (5 bases). The CDR3 runs to 13 residues. The germline V gene encodes CDR1 LNHNV and CDR2 YYDKDF (reference sequence). The V gene lost 3 bases and the J gene lost 5 bases, with 11 bases spanning the gap. The chain's CDR3 is CATSSFGIDEQYF. CDR3 DNA: TGTGCCACCAGCAGCTTCGGGATCGACGAGCAGTACTTC.

This clonotype appeared a few times. The chain links TRBV29-1 to TRBJ2-7; maybe TRBD1 (5 bases). The V end lost 6 bases, the J end lost 0 bases, and 12 bases lay between the germline ends. Germline lookup yields CDR1 SQVTM and CDR2 ANQGSEA. The CDR3 length is 13 residues. The CDR3, as DNA: TGCAGCGTATACAGACAGAGCTCCTACGAGCAGTACTTC. Translation gives CSVYRQSSYEQYF.

The chain has TRBV20-1 and TRBJ2-1; D is ambiguous. Germline assignment: CDR1 DFQATT and CDR2 SNEGSKA (reference sequence). CDR3 length equals 16 residues. Deletions cut 0 bases from V and 0 bases from J, with 12 bases between. CDR3 protein: CSAREPDRSSYNEQFF. In nucleotides, the CDR3 is TGCAGTGCTAGAGAACCGGACCGGAGCTCCTACAATGAGCAGTTCTTC.

This clonotype turned up a few times. CDR3 nucleotides: TGTGCCAGCAGGGCCCCCGGAGCGGGAGTCGATGAGCAGTTCTTC. Translation: CASRAPGAGVDEQFF. The V gene is TRBV6-2 or TRBV6-3, the J gene TRBJ2-1; 8 positions match TRBD2. Trimming took 6 bases from V and 8 from J; bases not matched to a gene: 12. CDR1 and CDR2 from the germline V gene are MNHEY and SVGEGT. This CDR3 has 15 residues.

This sequence joins TRBV28 and TRBJ2-7; D perhaps matches TRBD2 (6 bases). Germline values: CDR1 MDHEN, CDR2 SYDVKM. The CDR3 has 13 residues. V was pared by 6 bases and J by 5 bases, with 14 bases between. Here the CDR3 reads CASSSLRENEQYV. DNA of the CDR3: TGTGCCAGCAGCTCCCTGCGGGAAAACGAGCAGTACGTC.

This clonotype was observed a handful of times. The gene calls are TRBV12-3 or TRBV12-4 and TRBJ1-5, with unresolved D. The CDR3 contains 14 residues. V lost 4 bases, J lost 6 bases, and 13 bases lay in between. The CDR3 here is CASSSRDIIQPQHF. The CDR3 DNA sequence: TGTGCCAGCAGTTCGAGGGATATTATTCAGCCCCAGCATTTT.

The chain is built from TRBV7-9 and TRBJ1-1; 11 bases fit TRBD1. This CDR3 has 17 amino acids. The germline CDR1 and CDR2 sequences are SEHNR and FQNEAQ (reference sequence). After removal of 4 bases from V and 6 bases from J, the junction contained 13 bases not matched to a gene. This chain's CDR3 is CASSSVRTGGFLSEAFF. Here the CDR3 DNA reads TGTGCCAGCAGCTCCGTGAGGACAGGGGGCTTTCTATCTGAAGCTTTCTTT.

A few counts support this clonotype. The chain couples TRBV5-1 to TRBJ2-3, with TRBD1 matching 7 bases. This CDR3 spans 16 amino acids. Germline assignment: CDR1 SGHRS and CDR2 YFSETQ. Germline trimming cut 0 bases from V and 1 base from J; bases unmatched to any gene: 5. CDR3 loop: CASSLGTGVGTDTQYF. The CDR3, as DNA: TGCGCCAGCAGCTTGGGCACAGGGGTCGGCACAGATACGCAGTATTTT.